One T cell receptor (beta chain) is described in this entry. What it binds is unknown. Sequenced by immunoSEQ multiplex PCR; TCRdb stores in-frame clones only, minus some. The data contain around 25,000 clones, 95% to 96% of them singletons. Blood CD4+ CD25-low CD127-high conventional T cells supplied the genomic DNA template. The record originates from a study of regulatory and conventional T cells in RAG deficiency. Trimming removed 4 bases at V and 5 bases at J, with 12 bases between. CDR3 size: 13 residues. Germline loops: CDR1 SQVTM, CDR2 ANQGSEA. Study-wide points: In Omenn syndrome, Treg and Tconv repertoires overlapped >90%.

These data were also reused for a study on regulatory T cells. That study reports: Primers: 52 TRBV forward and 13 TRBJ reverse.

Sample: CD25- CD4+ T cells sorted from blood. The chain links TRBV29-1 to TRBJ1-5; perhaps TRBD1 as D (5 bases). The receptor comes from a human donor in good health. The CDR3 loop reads CSVGPREDQPQHF. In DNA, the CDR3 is TGCAGCGTTGGCCCCAGGGAAGATCAGCCCCAGCATTTT.